These T cell receptor beta chains were read from a single sample in a study of human T cells and chemical hapten exposure. A single record per CDR3 protein comes from TCRdb applying MiXCR to the RACE reads. This table holds tens of thousands of distinct CDR3 sequences, around 15% found once. Here the sequenced sample was whole blood, taken in connection with sensitization to the hapten diphenylcyclopropenone (DPC). All receptors derive from a woman aged 45-65 years with alopecia areata. Some clones in this sample may be carry-over from other donors' samples. The CDR3 runs from the conserved cysteine through the conserved F or W. A D gene is named only where the DNA matches it firmly. Size values are once, few and many counts, or a class for expanded clones, and some rows have none.

clone_size	v_call	j_call	d_call	cdr3_nt	cdr3_aa
-	TRBV11-2	TRBJ1-3	-	TGTGCCAGCAGCTTATCAGGGGTAAACACCATATATTTT	CASSLSGVNTIYF
once	TRBV7-2	TRBJ1-1	-	TGTGCCAGCCTAGAATCCCTTGGGGGAACCACTGAAGCTTTCTTT	CASLESLGGTTEAFF
-	TRBV19	TRBJ2-4	-	TGTGCCAGTACGGAGCGAGGAATCATTCAGTACTTC	CASTERGIIQYF
-	TRBV5-1	TRBJ1-2	-	TGCGCCAGCAGCACGGGGGACTATGGCTACACCTTC	CASSTGDYGYTF
few	TRBV7-9	TRBJ2-3	TRBD2	TGTGCCAGCAGTCTGCTGCGGGAGAGCACAGATACGCAGTATTTT	CASSLLRESTDTQYF
once	TRBV7-2	TRBJ2-1	TRBD2	TGTGCCAGCAGTCTAGGGCTAGCGGGGCTCAATGAGCAGTTCTTC	CASSLGLAGLNEQFF
few	TRBV29-1	TRBJ2-7	-	TGCAGCGTTGAAATGCGCGGACAGTGGAAAAACGAGCAGTACTTC	CSVEMRGQWKNEQYF
few	TRBV4-1	TRBJ1-4	-	TGCGCCAGCAGACCGTCTCCGGGCCAGAGGGATGAAAAACTGTTTTTT	CASRPSPGQRDEKLFF
few	TRBV3-1	TRBJ2-7	-	TGTGCCAGCAGCTGGGCAGGGGTATACGAGCAGTACTTC	CASSWAGVYEQYF
-	TRBV2	TRBJ2-7	-	TGTGCCAGCGGGGTCTTCCCCTACTTC	CASGVFPYF
few	TRBV2	TRBJ1-1	-	TGTGCCAGCAGTGGTCCAGGGATGAACACTGAAGCTTTCTTT	CASSGPGMNTEAFF
-	TRBV19	TRBJ2-2	TRBD2	TGTGCCAGTAGTACCGGGACTAGGTCCGGGGAGCTGTTTTTT	CASSTGTRSGELFF
-	TRBV20-1	TRBJ1-4	-	TGCAGTGCTACGCCTAATAGGGATGAAAAACTGTTTTTT	CSATPNRDEKLFF
-	TRBV3-1	TRBJ2-7	-	TGTGCCAGCAGCCAAGACAGATACGAGCAGTACTTC	CASSQDRYEQYF
few	TRBV18	TRBJ2-5	TRBD2	TGTGCCAGCTCACCGAGCGGGAGGGGAGAGACCCAGTACTTC	CASSPSGRGETQYF
-	TRBV30	TRBJ2-1	TRBD1	TGTGCCTTTTTACGACAGGGCTCCTACAATGAGCAGTTCTTC	CAFLRQGSYNEQFF
few	TRBV11-2	TRBJ2-5	TRBD2	TGTGCCAGCAGCTTTGGGCAGGCAAGCGGGGTGGAGACCCAGTACTTC	CASSFGQASGVETQYF
few	TRBV20-1	TRBJ1-1	-	TGCAGTGCTAGAGGACAGATAGTACTGAACACTGAAGCTTTCTTT	CSARGQIVLNTEAFF
medium-sized	TRBV28	TRBJ2-1	-	TGTGCCAGCAGTCCCAAGGGTTACAATGAGCAGTTCTTC	CASSPKGYNEQFF
-	TRBV7-9	TRBJ2-7	-	TGTGCCAGCAGCTTGGACAGTGGTACCTACGAGCAGTACTTC	CASSLDSGTYEQYF
few	TRBV19	TRBJ2-3	-	TGTGCCAGTAGTATAAGTCCAGCCTCGACAGATACGCAGTATTTT	CASSISPASTDTQYF
few	TRBV20-1	TRBJ1-1	TRBD1	TGCAGTGCGGGATACAGGGGGTGGACTGAAGCTTTCTTT	CSAGYRGWTEAFF
many	TRBV6-6	TRBJ1-5	-	TGTGCCAGCAGTTTCGAAGGGGCAGGGAATCAGCCCCAGCATTTT	CASSFEGAGNQPQHF
-	TRBV27	TRBJ2-6	TRBD1	TGTGCCAGCAGTGGACAGGGGTCCGGGGCCAACGTCCTGACTTTC	CASSGQGSGANVLTF
few	TRBV6-5	TRBJ1-1	TRBD1	TGTGCCAGCAGCTCGACAGGGGGTGAAGCTTTCTTT	CASSSTGGEAFF
few	TRBV28	TRBJ1-2	-	TGTGCCAGCAGTTCGACAGATATCGGCTACACCTTC	CASSSTDIGYTF
-	TRBV6-2/TRBV6-3	TRBJ2-3	TRBD1	TGTGCCAGCAGTGGGGATTTCTTGGACAGGGTTGTCCTCACAGATACGCAGTATTTT	CASSGDFLDRVVLTDTQYF
-	TRBV12-3/TRBV12-4	TRBJ2-1	TRBD2	TGTGCCAGCGGATGGACTAGTACACATGAGCAGTTCTTC	CASGWTSTHEQFF
-	TRBV6-2/TRBV6-3	TRBJ2-1	-	TGTGCCAGCAGTTATGGGGTGGCGGGACGGCAGTTCTTC	CASSYGVAGRQFF
few	TRBV3-1	TRBJ2-1	-	TGTGCCAGCAGCCTTAGCCTGGTTACGGTCTTC	CASSLSLVTVF
-	TRBV29-1	TRBJ2-2	-	TGCAGCGTTTTAGGGGGGCCTGACACCGGGGAGCTGTTTTTT	CSVLGGPDTGELFF
-	TRBV4-3	TRBJ1-2	-	TGCGCCAGCAGCCCCCGCGAACAAAACTATGGCTACACCTTC	CASSPREQNYGYTF
-	TRBV7-9	TRBJ2-7	TRBD2	TGTGCCAGCAGCCTAAGACTAGCGGGGGACTCCTACGAGCAGTACTTC	CASSLRLAGDSYEQYF
few	TRBV12-3/TRBV12-4	TRBJ2-1	-	TGTGCCAGCACATTAGTTGGCTCCTACAATGAGCAGTTCTTC	CASTLVGSYNEQFF
-	TRBV6-4	TRBJ1-2	TRBD1	TGTGCCAGCAGCCAGGGGGCAACTGGCCATGGCTACACCTTC	CASSQGATGHGYTF
-	TRBV20-1	TRBJ2-1	-	TGCAGTGCTAGAGATCGGGCCCCGGGCCCCTACAATGAGCAGTTCTTC	CSARDRAPGPYNEQFF
-	TRBV7-2	TRBJ1-1	TRBD1	TGTGCCAGCAGCTTAATTCGGACAGGGGGTACTGAAGCTTTCTTT	CASSLIRTGGTEAFF
few	TRBV6-5	TRBJ2-7	-	TGTGCCAGCAGTTGGGGACGGTCCTACGAGCAGTACTTC	CASSWGRSYEQYF
-	TRBV7-8	TRBJ1-4	-	TGTGCCAGCAGCGGGGGAGGCAGTACTAATGAAAAACTGTTTTTT	CASSGGGSTNEKLFF
few	TRBV29-1	TRBJ1-4	-	TGCAGCGTTCGTGCCTCAACTAATGAAAAACTGTTTTTT	CSVRASTNEKLFF
few	TRBV27	TRBJ1-6	-	TGTGCCAGCAGTTCGGTGATGCGGTCACCCCTCCACTTT	CASSSVMRSPLHF
few	TRBV11-2	TRBJ2-1	-	TGTGCCAGCAGCTTACGCGCTGAGGGAGTATACAATGAGCAGTTCTTC	CASSLRAEGVYNEQFF
-	TRBV10-3	TRBJ1-1	TRBD1	TGTGCCATCAGGACCGGGACAGAGAACACTGAAGCTTTCTTT	CAIRTGTENTEAFF
many	TRBV2	TRBJ2-7	TRBD2	TGTGCCAGCAGTAGTAGCGGGAGTCGCGTGGAGCAGTACTTC	CASSSSGSRVEQYF
few	TRBV4-2	TRBJ2-7	-	TGTGCCAGCAGCCAAGCAGGGTTCGAGCAGTACTTC	CASSQAGFEQYF
few	TRBV5-6	TRBJ1-4	-	TGTGCCAGCAGCCAGTTCCGTGACGGAAAACTGTTTTTT	CASSQFRDGKLFF
once	TRBV29-1	TRBJ2-7	-	TGCAGCGTTTCCGGGACCCCGCCGCGCGAGCAGTACTTC	CSVSGTPPREQYF
-	TRBV7-8	TRBJ2-1	-	TGTGCCAGCAGCTTATATGGAGCTGAGGCGCAGTTCTTC	CASSLYGAEAQFF